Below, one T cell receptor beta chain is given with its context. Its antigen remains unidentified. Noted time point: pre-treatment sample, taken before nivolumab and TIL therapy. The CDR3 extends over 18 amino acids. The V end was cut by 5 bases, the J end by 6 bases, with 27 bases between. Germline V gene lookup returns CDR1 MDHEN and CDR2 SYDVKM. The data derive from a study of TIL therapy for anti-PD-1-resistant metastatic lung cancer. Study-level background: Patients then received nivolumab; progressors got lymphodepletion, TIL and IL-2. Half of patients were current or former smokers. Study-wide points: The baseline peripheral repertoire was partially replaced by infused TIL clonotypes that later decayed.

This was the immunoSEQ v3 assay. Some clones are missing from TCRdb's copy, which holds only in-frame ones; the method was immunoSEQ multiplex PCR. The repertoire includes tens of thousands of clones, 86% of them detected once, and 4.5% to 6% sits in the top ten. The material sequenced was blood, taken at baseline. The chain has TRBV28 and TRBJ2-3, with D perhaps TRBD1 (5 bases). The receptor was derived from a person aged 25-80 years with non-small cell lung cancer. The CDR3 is CASSPPGLAGPSLDTQYF. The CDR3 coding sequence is TGTGCCAGCAGTCCCCCCGGGTTAGCAGGGCCTTCGCTGGATACGCAGTATTTT.